What follows are 16 T cell receptor beta chains derived from one specimen sequenced in a study of lymphopenia after photon versus proton radiotherapy (dated by TCRdb to between 2017 and 2020). The method behind the library was the immunoSEQ multiplex PCR assay. TCRdb holds this immuneACCESS table with in-frame rearrangements only. Some clones are missing; in checked studies, unresolved V genes explain under half, and the rest has no known cause. The table for this sample lists tens of thousands of clones; about four fifths of them were counted only once. The ten largest clones add up to around 30% of the sample. Sequenced here: peripheral blood, sampled from a patient treated with photon-based radiotherapy. The receptors shown here come from a man aged 50-59 years with gastric cancer.

V and J are TRBV15 and TRBJ2-1; 10 bases map to TRBD1. CDR3 length equals 18 residues. The V gene end was trimmed by 2 bases and the J gene end by 6 bases; junction bases not matched to a gene: 13. Germline V gene lookup returns CDR1 LNHNV and CDR2 YYDKDF (reference sequence). The CDR3 coding sequence is TGTGCCACCAGCAGATCATATCCCGGACAGGGGGGTACCAATGAGCAGTTCTTC. This sequence encodes CATSRSYPGQGGTNEQFF.

This clone was seen more than once but under ten times. The gene calls are TRBV6-4 and TRBJ2-1, with 10 bases aligning to TRBD2. This CDR3 contains 15 residues. In germline, CDR1 is MRHNA, CDR2 SNTAGT. Germline trimming cut 6 bases from V and 6 bases from J; bases unmatched to any gene: 8. CDR3 loop: CASSPLAGVFNEQFF. The DNA of the CDR3 is TGTGCCAGCAGCCCTCTAGCGGGAGTGTTCAATGAGCAGTTCTTC.

This chain uses TRBV9 with TRBJ2-1; no clear D. Germline lookup yields CDR1 SGDLS and CDR2 YYNGEE. Trimming left V 0 bases short and J 12 bases short, with 10 bases between. This CDR3 contains 12 residues. DNA for the CDR3: TGTGCCAGCAGCGTAGTGGGAAGCATGCAGTTCTTC. Protein: CASSVVGSMQFF.

This clone was detected a few times. V and J are TRBV7-2 and TRBJ1-2; 9 bases agree with TRBD1. CDR1 is SGHTA, CDR2 FQGNSA, per germline. This CDR3 is built from 17 residues. The V segment lost 1 base and the J segment 4 bases; nucleotides outside the gene matches: 10. CDR3 amino acids: CASSLGPRGQGGYGYTF. In DNA, the CDR3 is TGTGCCAGCAGCTTAGGTCCCAGGGGACAGGGTGGCTATGGCTACACCTTC. The whole variable domain, filled in from reference TRBV7-2 and TRBJ1-2, reads GAGVSQSPSNKVTEKGKDVELRCDPISGHTALYWYRQSLGQGLEFLIYFQGNSAPDKSGLPSDRFSAERTGGSVSTLTIQRTQQEDSAVYLCASSLGPRGQGGYGYTFGSGTRLTVV.

The chain is built from TRBV28 and TRBJ2-1, with 7 bases lining up with TRBD1. Looked up from germline, CDR1 is MDHEN and CDR2 is SYDVKM. This CDR3 is built from 14 residues. V was clipped by 7 bases and J by 4 bases; unmatched bases: 7. CDR3 coding DNA: TGTGCCAGCACTCTGGACAGGCCGTACAATGAGCAGTTCTTC. It codes for CASTLDRPYNEQFF. The full variable domain, its missing parts supplied by reference TRBV28 and TRBJ2-1, is DVKVTQSSRYLVKRTGEKVFLECVQDMDHENMFWYRQDPGLGLRLIYFSYDVKMKEKGDIPEGYSVSREKKERFSLILESASTNQTSMYLCASTLDRPYNEQFFGPGTRLTVL.

J is TRBJ2-5 and V is TRBV4-3; 9 nucleotides line up with TRBD1. V shed 1 base and J 2 bases; nucleotides not matched to a gene: 5. Germline V CDR1 and CDR2: LGHNA, YSLEER. The CDR3 length is 16 residues. CDR3 residues: CASSQGDRVGQETQYF. CDR3 coding DNA: TGCGCCAGCAGCCAAGGGGACAGGGTCGGGCAAGAGACCCAGTACTTC.

V gene TRBV7-9 combines with J gene TRBJ2-1; D remains unclear. CDR3 length: 12 residues. V was cut by 5 bases and J by 5 bases, with 7 bases left in between. CDR1 is SEHNR and CDR2 is FQNEAQ in the germline V gene (reference sequence). The CDR3 bases are TGTGCCAGCAGCCACTCGGACAATGAGCAGTTCTTC. It is translated as CASSHSDNEQFF.

The chain couples TRBV6-1 to TRBJ1-1, with a weak D call TRBD1 (5 bases). The germline V and J ends were trimmed by 2 bases and 5 bases, with 12 bases remaining between them. The CDR3 loop spans 14 amino acids. Germline loops: CDR1 MNHNS, CDR2 SASEGT. The CDR3: CASSESQEGTEAFF. CDR3 nucleotides: TGTGCCAGCAGTGAATCTCAGGAGGGGACTGAAGCTTTCTTT.

The V call is TRBV5-6, the J call TRBJ1-2; D may be TRBD1 (5 bases). The V and J ends lost 0 bases and 4 bases respectively, with 13 bases between them. The V gene's germline CDR1 is SGHDT and CDR2 YYEEEE. This CDR3 is 15 amino acids long. The CDR3 DNA follows: TGTGCCAGCAGCTTGGACTGGGGAGGGACCTATGGCTACACCTTC. Protein product: CASSLDWGGTYGYTF.

The chain carries TRBV4-1 and TRBJ2-5; D unresolved. Germline values: CDR1 MGHRA, CDR2 YSYEKL. This CDR3 spans 15 amino acids. Trimming shortened V by 0 bases and J by 5 bases, and 13 bases separated the two germline ends. As DNA, the CDR3 is TGCGCCAGCAGCCAAGATATAAGGGCCCCGGAGACCCAGTACTTC. This codes for CASSQDIRAPETQYF.

The chain recombines TRBV19 with TRBJ1-2, with TRBD1 matching over 9 bases. CDR1 is LNHDA and CDR2 is SQIVND in the germline V gene (reference sequence). V shed 7 bases, J shed 0 bases, and the junction held 9 bases outside the gene matches. CDR3 length: 16 residues. For the CDR3, the DNA is TGTGCCAGTAACGCGGACAGGGGAAGTCCTAACTATGGCTACACCTTC. Its translation: CASNADRGSPNYGYTF.

The V call is TRBV11-2, the J call TRBJ2-2; D unclear. The CDR3 totals 11 residues. Germline loops: CDR1 SGHAT, CDR2 FQNNGV. The V end was cut by 5 bases, the J end by 5 bases, with 3 bases between. CDR3 sequence (DNA): TGTGCCAGCAGCCAAACCGGGGAGCTGTTTTTT. Its translation is CASSQTGELFF.

The chain links TRBV21-1 to TRBJ2-3; the D segment call TRBD1 is taken from the table without a DNA check. TRBV21-1 is marked as a pseudogene. The CDR3 loop spans 18 amino acids. CDR3 sequence reads: CASSKGRGTGASTDTQYF. The CDR3 DNA is TGTGCCAGCAGCAAAGGGAGGGGGACAGGGGCTTCCACAGATACGCAGTATTTT.

This chain uses TRBV29-1 with TRBJ1-5; the D gene is possibly TRBD1 (6 bases). Germline-derived CDR1 and CDR2 are SQVTM and ANQGSEA. V lost 4 bases to trimming and J lost 1 base, with 8 bases between them. CDR3 length: 13 amino acids. In DNA form, the CDR3 reads TGCAGCGTTGGGGACAAGAGCAATCAGCCCCAGCATTTT. It yields the protein CSVGDKSNQPQHF.

DNA of the CDR3: TGTGCCAGCAGTTGGGGACAGGGACCCTACGAGCAGTACTTC. Its protein is CASSWGQGPYEQYF. The rearrangement joins TRBV6-5 to TRBJ2-7; 9 bases agree with TRBD1. The CDR3 runs 14 residues. V lost 4 bases and J lost 2; bases outside the gene matches: 3. Looked up from germline, CDR1 is MNHEY and CDR2 is SVGAGI.

The chain combines TRBV5-4 with TRBJ2-5, with TRBD1 matching over 9 bases. V was pared by 0 bases and J by 5 bases, with 8 bases of the junction left unmatched. The CDR3 is made up of 16 amino acids. The V gene's germline CDR1 is SGHNT and CDR2 YYREEE (reference sequence). The DNA for the CDR3 is TGTGCCAGCAGCTTGGGACTAGGACAGGGGATGGAGACCCAGTACTTC. Its protein product is CASSLGLGQGMETQYF. The whole variable domain, remainder taken from reference TRBV5-4 and TRBJ2-5, is ETGVTQSPTHLIKTRGQQVTLRCSSQSGHNTVSWYQQALGQGPQFIFQYYREEENGRGNFPPRFSGLQFPNYSSELNVNALELDDSALYLCASSLGLGQGMETQYFGPGTRLLVL.